The 2 T cell receptor beta chains reported below all come from one sample, sequenced in a study of OX40 agonist ivuxolimab in advanced cancers. The method was immunoSEQ multiplex PCR; TCRdb's version includes in-frame clones alone and lacks a portion of them. Among tens of thousands of clones listed, 90% to 95% were seen once. The sequencing used CD4+ or CD8+ T cells sorted from blood, collected in a trial of the OX40 agonist ivuxolimab. These receptors were collected from an adult with an advanced solid tumor such as melanoma, head and neck, liver or kidney cancer.

This clone has more than one count but fewer than ten. This chain uses TRBV6-4 with TRBJ2-3; TRBD1 is a possible D gene (6 bases). CDR1 and CDR2 from the germline V gene are MRHNA and SNTAGT. V was pared by 3 bases and J by 4 bases, with 11 bases between. This CDR3 contains 14 residues. The CDR3 sequence: CASSEGAESDTQYF. CDR3 coding DNA: TGTGCCAGCAGTGAGGGGGCTGAGTCAGATACGCAGTATTTT.

The genes are TRBV5-1 and TRBJ1-1, with 9 positions matching TRBD1. CDR1 and CDR2 (germline): SGHRS, YFSETQ. The CDR3 is made up of 18 amino acids. V was clipped by 4 bases and J by 1 base; unmatched bases: 14. The CDR3 protein is CASSMARMDRGQNTEAFF. CDR3 DNA sequence: TGCGCCAGCAGCATGGCACGGATGGACAGGGGACAGAACACTGAAGCTTTCTTT. Based on the CDR3 plus reference TRBV5-1 and TRBJ1-1, the full variable domain is KAGVTQTPRYLIKTRGQQVTLSCSPISGHRSVSWYQQTPGQGLQFLFEYFSETQRNKGNFPGRFSGRQFSNSRSEMNVSTLELGDSALYLCASSMARMDRGQNTEAFFGQGTRLTVV.